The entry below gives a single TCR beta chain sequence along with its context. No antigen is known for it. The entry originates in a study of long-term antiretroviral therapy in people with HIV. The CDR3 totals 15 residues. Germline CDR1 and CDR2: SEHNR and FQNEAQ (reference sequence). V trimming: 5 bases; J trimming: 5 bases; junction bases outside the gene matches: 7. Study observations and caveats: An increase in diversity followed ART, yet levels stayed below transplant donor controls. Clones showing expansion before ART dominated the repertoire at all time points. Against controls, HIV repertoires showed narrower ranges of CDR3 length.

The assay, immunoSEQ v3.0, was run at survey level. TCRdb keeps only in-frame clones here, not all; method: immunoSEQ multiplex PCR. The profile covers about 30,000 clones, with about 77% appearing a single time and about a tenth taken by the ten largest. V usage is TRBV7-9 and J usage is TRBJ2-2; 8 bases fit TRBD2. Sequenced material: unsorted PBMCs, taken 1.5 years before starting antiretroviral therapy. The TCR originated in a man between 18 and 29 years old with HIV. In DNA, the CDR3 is TGTGCCAGCAGCGGGACTAGGGCTTTGACCGGGGAGCTGTTTTTT. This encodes CASSGTRALTGELFF.